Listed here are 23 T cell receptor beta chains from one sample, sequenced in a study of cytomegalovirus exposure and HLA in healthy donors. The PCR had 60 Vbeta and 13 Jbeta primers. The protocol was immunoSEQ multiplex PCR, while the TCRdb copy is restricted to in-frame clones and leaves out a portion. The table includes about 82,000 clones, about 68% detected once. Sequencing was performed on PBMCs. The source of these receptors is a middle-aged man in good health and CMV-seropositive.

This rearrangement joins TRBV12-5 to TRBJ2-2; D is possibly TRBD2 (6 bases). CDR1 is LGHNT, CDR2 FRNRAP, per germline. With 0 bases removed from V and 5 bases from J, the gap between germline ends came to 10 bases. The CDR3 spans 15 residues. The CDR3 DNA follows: TGTGCTAGTGGTTTGGTACTGGAGGGGACCGGGGAGCTGTTTTTT. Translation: CASGLVLEGTGELFF.

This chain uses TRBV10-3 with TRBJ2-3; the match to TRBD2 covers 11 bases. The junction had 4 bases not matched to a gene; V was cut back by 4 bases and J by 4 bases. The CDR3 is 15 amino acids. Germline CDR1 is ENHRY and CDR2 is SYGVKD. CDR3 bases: TGTGCCATCAGTGTCGGGACTAGCGGTTCAGATACGCAGTATTTT. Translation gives CAISVGTSGSDTQYF.

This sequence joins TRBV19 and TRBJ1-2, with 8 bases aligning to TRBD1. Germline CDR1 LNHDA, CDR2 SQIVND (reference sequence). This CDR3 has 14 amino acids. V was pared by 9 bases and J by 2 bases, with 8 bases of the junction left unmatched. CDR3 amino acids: CASRETGENYGYTF. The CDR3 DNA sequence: TGTGCCAGCCGAGAGACAGGGGAAAACTATGGCTACACCTTC. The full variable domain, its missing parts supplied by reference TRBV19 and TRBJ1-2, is DGGITQSPKYLFRKEGQNVTLSCEQNLNHDAMYWYRQDPGQGLRLIYYSQIVNDFQKGDIAEGYSVSREKKESFPLTVTSAQKNPTAFYLCASRETGENYGYTFGSGTRLTVV.

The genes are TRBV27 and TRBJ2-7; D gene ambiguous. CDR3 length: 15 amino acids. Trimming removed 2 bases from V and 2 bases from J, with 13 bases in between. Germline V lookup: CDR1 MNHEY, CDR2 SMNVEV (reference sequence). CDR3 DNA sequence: TGTGCCAGCAGTTTAGTCAGTTTACCGCCCTACGAGCAGTACTTC. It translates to CASSLVSLPPYEQYF.

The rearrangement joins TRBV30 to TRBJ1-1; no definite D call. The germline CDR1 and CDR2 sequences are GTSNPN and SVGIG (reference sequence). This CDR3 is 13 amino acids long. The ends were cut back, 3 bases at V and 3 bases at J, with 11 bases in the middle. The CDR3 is CAWRRQQDTEAFF. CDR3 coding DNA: TGTGCCTGGAGGCGCCAGCAGGACACTGAAGCTTTCTTT.

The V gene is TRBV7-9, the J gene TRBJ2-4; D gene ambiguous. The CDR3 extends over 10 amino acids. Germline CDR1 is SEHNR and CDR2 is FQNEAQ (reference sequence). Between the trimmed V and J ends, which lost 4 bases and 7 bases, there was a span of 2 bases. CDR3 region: CASSSNIQYF. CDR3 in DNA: TGTGCCAGCAGCTCTAACATTCAGTACTTC. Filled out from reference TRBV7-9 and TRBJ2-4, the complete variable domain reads DTGVSQNPRHKITKRGQNVTFRCDPISEHNRLYWYRQTLGQGPEFLTYFQNEAQLEKSRLLSDRFSAERPKGSFSTLEIQRTEQGDSAMYLCASSSNIQYFGAGTRLSVL.

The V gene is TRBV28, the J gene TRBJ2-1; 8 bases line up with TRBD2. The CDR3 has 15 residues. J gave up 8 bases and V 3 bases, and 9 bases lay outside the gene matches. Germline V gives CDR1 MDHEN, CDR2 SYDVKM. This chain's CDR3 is CASSFARGGSDEQFF. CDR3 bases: TGTGCCAGCAGTTTTGCTCGGGGGGGCAGCGATGAGCAGTTCTTC.

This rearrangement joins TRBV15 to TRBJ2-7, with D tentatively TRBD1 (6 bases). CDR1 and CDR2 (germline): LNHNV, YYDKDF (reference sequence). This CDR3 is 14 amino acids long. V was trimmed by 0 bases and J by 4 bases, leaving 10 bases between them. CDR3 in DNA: TGTGCCACCAGCAGAGATACAGGGTCATACGAGCAGTACTTC. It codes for CATSRDTGSYEQYF.

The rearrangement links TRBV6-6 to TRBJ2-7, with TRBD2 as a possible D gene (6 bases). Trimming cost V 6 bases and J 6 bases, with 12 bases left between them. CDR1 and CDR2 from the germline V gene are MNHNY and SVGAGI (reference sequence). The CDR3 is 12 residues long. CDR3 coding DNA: TGTGCCAGCAGAGGGGAGGTGGGCGAGCAGTACTTC. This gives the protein CASRGEVGEQYF.

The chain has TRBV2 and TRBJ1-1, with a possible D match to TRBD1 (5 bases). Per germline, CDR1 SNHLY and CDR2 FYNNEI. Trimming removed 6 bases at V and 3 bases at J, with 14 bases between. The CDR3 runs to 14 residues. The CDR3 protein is CASSENWGDTEAFF. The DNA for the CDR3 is TGTGCCAGCAGCGAGAATTGGGGGGACACTGAAGCTTTCTTT.

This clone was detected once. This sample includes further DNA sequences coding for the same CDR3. The CDR3 DNA sequence: TGTGCCAGCGGCTCGACTACCGTTGAAGCTTTCTTT. This translates into CASGSTTVEAFF. This chain links TRBV28 with TRBJ1-1; D is uncertain. CDR1 and CDR2 (germline): MDHEN, SYDVKM. CDR3 length: 12 residues. Trimming shortened V by 8 bases and J by 7 bases, and 14 bases separated the two germline ends.

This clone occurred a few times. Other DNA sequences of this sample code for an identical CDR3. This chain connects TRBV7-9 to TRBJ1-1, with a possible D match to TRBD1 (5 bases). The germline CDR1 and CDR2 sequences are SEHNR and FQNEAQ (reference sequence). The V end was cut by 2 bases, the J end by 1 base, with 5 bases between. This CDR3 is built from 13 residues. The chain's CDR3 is CASSLTGNTEAFF. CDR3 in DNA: TGTGCCAGCAGCTTAACAGGGAACACTGAAGCTTTCTTT.

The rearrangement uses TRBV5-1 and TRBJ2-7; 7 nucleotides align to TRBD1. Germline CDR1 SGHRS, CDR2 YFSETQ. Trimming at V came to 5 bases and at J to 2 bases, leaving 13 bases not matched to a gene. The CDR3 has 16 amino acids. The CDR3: CASSFNTGTETYEQYF. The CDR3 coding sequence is TGCGCCAGCAGTTTTAACACCGGGACAGAGACCTACGAGCAGTACTTC.

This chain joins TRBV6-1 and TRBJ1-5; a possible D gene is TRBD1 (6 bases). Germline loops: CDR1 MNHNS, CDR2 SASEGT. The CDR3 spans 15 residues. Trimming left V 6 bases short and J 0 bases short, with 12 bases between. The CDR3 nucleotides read TGTGCCAGCAGGTCCGGGACAAATAGCAATCAGCCCCAGCATTTT. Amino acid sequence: CASRSGTNSNQPQHF.

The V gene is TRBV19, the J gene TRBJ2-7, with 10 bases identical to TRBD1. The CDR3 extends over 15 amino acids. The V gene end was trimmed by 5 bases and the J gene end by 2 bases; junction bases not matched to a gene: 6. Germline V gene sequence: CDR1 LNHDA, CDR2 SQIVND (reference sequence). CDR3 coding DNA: TGTGCCAGTAGTTCGGCCGGGACAGGGGCCTACGAGCAGTACTTC. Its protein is CASSSAGTGAYEQYF. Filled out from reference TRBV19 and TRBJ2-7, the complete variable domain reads DGGITQSPKYLFRKEGQNVTLSCEQNLNHDAMYWYRQDPGQGLRLIYYSQIVNDFQKGDIAEGYSVSREKKESFPLTVTSAQKNPTAFYLCASSSAGTGAYEQYFGPGTRLTVT.

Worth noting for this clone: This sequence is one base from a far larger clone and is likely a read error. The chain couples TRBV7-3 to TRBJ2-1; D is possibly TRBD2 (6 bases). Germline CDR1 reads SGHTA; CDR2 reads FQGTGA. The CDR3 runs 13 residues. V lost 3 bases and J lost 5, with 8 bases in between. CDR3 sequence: CASSLGLNNEQFF. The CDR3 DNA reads TGTGCCAGCAGCTTGGGACTCAACAATGAGCAGTTCTTC. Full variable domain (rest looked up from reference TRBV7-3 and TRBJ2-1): GAGVSQTPSNKVTEKGKYVELRCDPISGHTALYWYRQSLGQGPEFLIYFQGTGAADDSGLPNDRFFAVRPEGSVSTLKIQRTERGDSAVYLCASSLGLNNEQFFGPGTRLTVL.

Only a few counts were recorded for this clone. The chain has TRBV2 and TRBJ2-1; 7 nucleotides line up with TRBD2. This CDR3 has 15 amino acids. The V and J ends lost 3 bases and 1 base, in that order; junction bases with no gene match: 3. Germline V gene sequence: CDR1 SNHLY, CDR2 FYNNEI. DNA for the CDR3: TGTGCCAGCAGTGAGCGGCGGGAGTCCTACAATGAGCAGTTCTTC. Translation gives CASSERRESYNEQFF.

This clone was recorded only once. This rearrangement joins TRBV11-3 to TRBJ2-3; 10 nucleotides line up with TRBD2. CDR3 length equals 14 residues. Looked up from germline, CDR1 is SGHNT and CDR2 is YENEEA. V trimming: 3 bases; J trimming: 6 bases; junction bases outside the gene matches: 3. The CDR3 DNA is TGTGCCAGCAGCTTGGGACTAGCGTACGATACGCAGTATTTT. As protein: CASSLGLAYDTQYF.

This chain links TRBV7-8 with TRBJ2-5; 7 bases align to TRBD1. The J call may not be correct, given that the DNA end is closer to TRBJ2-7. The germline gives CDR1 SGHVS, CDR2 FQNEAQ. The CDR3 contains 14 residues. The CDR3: CASSLGTGPYEQYF. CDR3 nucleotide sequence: TGTGCCAGCAGCTTAGGGACAGGTCCCTACGAGCAGTACTTC.

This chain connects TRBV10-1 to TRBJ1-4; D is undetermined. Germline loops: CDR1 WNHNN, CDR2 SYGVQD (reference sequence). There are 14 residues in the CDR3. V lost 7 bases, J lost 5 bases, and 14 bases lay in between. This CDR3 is CASTEHPQNEKLFF. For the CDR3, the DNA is TGCGCCAGCACCGAGCACCCACAGAATGAAAAACTGTTTTTT.

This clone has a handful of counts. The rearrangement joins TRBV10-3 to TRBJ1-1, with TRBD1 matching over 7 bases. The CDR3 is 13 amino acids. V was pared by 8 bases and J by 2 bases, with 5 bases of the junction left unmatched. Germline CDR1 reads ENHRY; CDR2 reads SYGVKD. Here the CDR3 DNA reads TGTGCCATCCGTTACAGGGGAAACACTGAAGCTTTCTTT. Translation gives CAIRYRGNTEAFF.

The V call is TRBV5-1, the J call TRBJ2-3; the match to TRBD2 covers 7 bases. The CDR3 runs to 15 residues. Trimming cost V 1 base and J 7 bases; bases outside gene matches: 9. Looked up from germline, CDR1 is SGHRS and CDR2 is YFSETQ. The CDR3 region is CASSLYSSGTNTQYF. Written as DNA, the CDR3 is TGCGCCAGCAGCTTGTATTCTAGCGGAACAAATACGCAGTATTTT.

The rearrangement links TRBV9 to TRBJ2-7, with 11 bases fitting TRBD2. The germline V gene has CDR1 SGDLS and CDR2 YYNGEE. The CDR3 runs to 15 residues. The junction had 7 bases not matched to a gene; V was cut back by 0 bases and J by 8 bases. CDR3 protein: CASSVEGSGRGKQYF. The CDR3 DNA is TGTGCCAGCAGCGTAGAAGGTAGCGGGAGGGGAAAGCAGTACTTC.